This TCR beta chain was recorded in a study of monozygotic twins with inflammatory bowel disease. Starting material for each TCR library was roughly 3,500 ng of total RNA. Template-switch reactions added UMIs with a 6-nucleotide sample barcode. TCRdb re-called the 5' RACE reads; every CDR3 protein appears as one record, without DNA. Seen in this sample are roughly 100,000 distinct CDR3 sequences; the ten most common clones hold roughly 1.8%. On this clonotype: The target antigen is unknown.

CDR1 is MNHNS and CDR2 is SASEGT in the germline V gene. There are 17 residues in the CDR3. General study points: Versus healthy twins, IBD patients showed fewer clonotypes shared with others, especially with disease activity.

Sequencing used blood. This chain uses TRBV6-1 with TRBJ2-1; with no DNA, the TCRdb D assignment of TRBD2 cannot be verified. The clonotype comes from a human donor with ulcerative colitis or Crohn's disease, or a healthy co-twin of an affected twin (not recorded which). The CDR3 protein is CASSPRSSGASYNEQFF.